This paragraph reports one T cell receptor beta chain. This entry is derived from a study of blood T cell repertoires in COVID-19. Study-wide context: Samples representing acute and convalescent COVID-19 were sourced from the United States, Italy and Spain. T cells, B-cell-depleted T cells, or PBMCs provided the cDNA or gDNA that served as material.

As processed by the authors: The authors estimated nucleated cell counts from reference gene primer amplification. Produced via immunoSEQ multiplex PCR; TCRdb's table is partial and in-frame only. From that table come the V and J calls and clone size; the DNA was used to work out D and trimming. The sample yields tens of thousands of clones, around 82% seen once. This CDR3 has 15 residues. CDR1 and CDR2 (germline): MNHEY, SVGAGI. J gave up 2 bases and V 6 bases, and 10 bases lay outside the gene matches. The source of this sequence is a human donor in a cohort sampled during active COVID-19. The sequencing input was peripheral blood. The chain is built from TRBV6-5 and TRBJ2-7; TRBD1 matches 7 bases. CDR3 residues: CASRQGQVGPYEQYF. CDR3 DNA sequence: TGTGCCAGCAGGCAAGGACAGGTGGGTCCCTACGAGCAGTACTTC.